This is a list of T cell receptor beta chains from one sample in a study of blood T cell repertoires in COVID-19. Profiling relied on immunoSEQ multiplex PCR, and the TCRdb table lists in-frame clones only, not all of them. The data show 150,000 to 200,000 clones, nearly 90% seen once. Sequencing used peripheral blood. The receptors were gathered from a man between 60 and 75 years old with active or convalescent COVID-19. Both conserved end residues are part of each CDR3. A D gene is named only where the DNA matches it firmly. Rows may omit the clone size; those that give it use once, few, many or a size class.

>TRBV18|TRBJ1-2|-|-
CASSLEEGEYGYTF
TGTGCCAGCTCCCTGGAAGAGGGCGAATATGGCTACACCTTC
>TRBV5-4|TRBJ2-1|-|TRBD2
CASSLELAGGSNEQFF
TGTGCCAGCAGCTTGGAACTAGCGGGGGGTAGTAATGAGCAGTTCTTC
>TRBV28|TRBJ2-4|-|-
CASSPNKNIQYF
TGTGCCAGCAGTCCAAACAAAAACATTCAGTACTTC
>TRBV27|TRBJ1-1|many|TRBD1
CASSQRTGMNTEAFF
TGTGCCAGCAGTCAAAGGACAGGGATGAACACTGAAGCTTTCTTT
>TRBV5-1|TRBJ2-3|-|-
CASSLALHDTDTQYF
TGCGCCAGCAGCTTGGCGTTACACGACACAGATACGCAGTATTTT
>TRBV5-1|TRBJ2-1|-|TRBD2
CAGRPTSAGGDNEQFF
TGCGCCGGACGACCCACTTCGGCGGGGGGTGACAATGAGCAGTTCTTC
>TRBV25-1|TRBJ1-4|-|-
CASSFGLGGGHNEKLFF
TGTGCCAGCAGCTTTGGACTAGGCGGGGGCCATAATGAAAAACTGTTTTTT
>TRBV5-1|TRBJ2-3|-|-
CASSLEAGGDTQYF
TGCGCCAGCAGCTTGGAGGCAGGAGGGGATACGCAGTATTTT
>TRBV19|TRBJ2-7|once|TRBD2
CASSISQRGAYEQYF
TGTGCCAGTAGTATTAGTCAGCGGGGGGCCTACGAGCAGTACTTC
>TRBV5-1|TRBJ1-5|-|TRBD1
CASSPGQDGQPQHF
TGCGCCAGCAGCCCGGGACAGGATGGGCAGCCCCAGCATTTT
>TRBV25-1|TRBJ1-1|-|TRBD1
CASRRQGMNTEAFF
TGTGCCAGCAGAAGACAGGGGATGAACACTGAAGCTTTCTTT
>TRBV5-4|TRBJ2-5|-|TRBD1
CASSLDRGHTETQYF
TGTGCCAGCAGCCTAGACAGGGGGCATACGGAGACCCAGTACTTC
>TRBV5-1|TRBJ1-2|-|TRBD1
CASSLGDRGDTYGYTF
TGCGCCAGCAGCTTGGGGGACAGGGGAGACACTTATGGCTACACCTTC
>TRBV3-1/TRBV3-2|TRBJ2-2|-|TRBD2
CASNREGNTGELFF
TGTGCCAGCAACCGGGAGGGGAACACCGGGGAGCTGTTTTTT
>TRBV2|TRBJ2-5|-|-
CASKEVGEETQYF
TGTGCCAGCAAAGAGGTGGGAGAAGAGACCCAGTACTTC
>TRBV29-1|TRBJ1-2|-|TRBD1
CSVEGQDYGYTF
TGCAGCGTTGAGGGACAGGACTATGGCTACACCTTC
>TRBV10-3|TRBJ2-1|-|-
CAISTGLRAYNEQFF
TGTGCCATCAGCACAGGGTTAAGAGCCTACAATGAGCAGTTCTTC
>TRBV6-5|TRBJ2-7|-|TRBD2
CASMPGLAGTYEQYF
TGTGCCAGCATGCCGGGGCTAGCGGGAACCTACGAGCAGTACTTC
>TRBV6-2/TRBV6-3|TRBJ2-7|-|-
CASSYSDTSYEQYF
TGTGCCAGCAGTTACTCTGACACCTCCTACGAGCAGTACTTC
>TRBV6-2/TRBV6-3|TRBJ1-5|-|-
CASSDRQVGNQPQHF
TGTGCCAGCAGCGACCGACAGGTGGGCAATCAGCCCCAGCATTTT
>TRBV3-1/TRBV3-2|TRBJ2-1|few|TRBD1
CASSQRGQASYNEQFF
TGTGCCAGCAGCCAAAGAGGACAGGCCTCCTACAATGAGCAGTTCTTC
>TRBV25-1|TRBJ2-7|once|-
CASSRDISYEQYF
TGTGCCAGTTCCCGGGACATCTCCTACGAGCAGTACTTC
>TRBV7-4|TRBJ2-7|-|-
CASSPGKPYEQYF
TGTGCCAGCAGCCCCGGGAAACCCTACGAGCAGTACTTC
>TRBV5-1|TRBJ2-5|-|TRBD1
CASSLHRQGLGEGQYF
TGCGCCAGCAGCCTCCATCGACAGGGCCTCGGTGAGGGCCAGTACTTC
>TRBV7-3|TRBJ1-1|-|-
CASSPGWREGYVNTEAFF
TGTGCCAGCAGCCCCGGTTGGAGGGAAGGGTATGTGAACACTGAAGCTTTCTTT
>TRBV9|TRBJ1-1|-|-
CASSVTGSTEAFF
TGTGCCAGCAGCGTAACAGGGAGCACTGAAGCTTTCTTT
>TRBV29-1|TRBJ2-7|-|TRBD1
CSVVAGGSSYEQYF
TGCAGCGTTGTGGCAGGGGGCAGTTCCTACGAGCAGTACTTC
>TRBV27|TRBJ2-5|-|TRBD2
CASSGGLAGMGTQYF
TGTGCCAGCAGTGGAGGACTAGCGGGTATGGGGACCCAGTACTTC
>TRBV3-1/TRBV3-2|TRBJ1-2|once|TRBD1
CASSRQGANYGYTF
TGTGCCAGCAGCCGACAGGGAGCTAACTATGGCTACACCTTC
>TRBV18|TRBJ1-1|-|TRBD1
CASSPQGAVVNTEAFF
TGTGCCAGCTCACCACAGGGGGCGGTGGTAAACACTGAAGCTTTCTTT
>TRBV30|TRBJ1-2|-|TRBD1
CAWSVGTGGWGYTF
TGTGCCTGGAGTGTCGGGACAGGGGGCTGGGGCTACACCTTC
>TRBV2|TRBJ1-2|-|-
CASSLSYGYTF
TGTGCCAGCAGCCTAAGTTATGGCTACACCTTC
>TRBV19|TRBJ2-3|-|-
CASSIVLGGRTDTQYF
TGTGCCAGTAGTATAGTTCTCGGAGGTCGCACAGATACGCAGTATTTT
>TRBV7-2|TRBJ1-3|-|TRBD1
CASSLVEGASGNTIYF
TGTGCCAGCAGCTTAGTGGAGGGGGCTTCTGGAAACACCATATATTTT
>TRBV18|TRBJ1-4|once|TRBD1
CASSPIQGAEEKLFF
TGTGCCAGCTCACCAATACAGGGGGCGGAGGAAAAACTGTTTTTT
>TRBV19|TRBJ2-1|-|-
CASRPGLSSSYNEQFF
TGTGCCAGTCGTCCTGGACTTTCCAGCTCCTACAATGAGCAGTTCTTC
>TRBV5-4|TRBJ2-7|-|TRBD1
CASSPSGDRTYEQYF
TGTGCCAGCAGCCCGTCCGGGGACAGGACTTACGAGCAGTACTTC
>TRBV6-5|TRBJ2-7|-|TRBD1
CASSYYPGQGYEQYF
TGTGCCAGCAGTTACTATCCGGGACAGGGGTACGAGCAGTACTTC
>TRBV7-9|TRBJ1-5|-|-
CASSLAPSAGPQHF
TGTGCCAGCAGCTTAGCGCCTTCCGCGGGGCCCCAGCATTTT
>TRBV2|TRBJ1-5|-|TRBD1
CASSGRRTGGQPQHF
TGTGCCAGCAGTGGGCGAAGGACAGGGGGGCAGCCCCAGCATTTT